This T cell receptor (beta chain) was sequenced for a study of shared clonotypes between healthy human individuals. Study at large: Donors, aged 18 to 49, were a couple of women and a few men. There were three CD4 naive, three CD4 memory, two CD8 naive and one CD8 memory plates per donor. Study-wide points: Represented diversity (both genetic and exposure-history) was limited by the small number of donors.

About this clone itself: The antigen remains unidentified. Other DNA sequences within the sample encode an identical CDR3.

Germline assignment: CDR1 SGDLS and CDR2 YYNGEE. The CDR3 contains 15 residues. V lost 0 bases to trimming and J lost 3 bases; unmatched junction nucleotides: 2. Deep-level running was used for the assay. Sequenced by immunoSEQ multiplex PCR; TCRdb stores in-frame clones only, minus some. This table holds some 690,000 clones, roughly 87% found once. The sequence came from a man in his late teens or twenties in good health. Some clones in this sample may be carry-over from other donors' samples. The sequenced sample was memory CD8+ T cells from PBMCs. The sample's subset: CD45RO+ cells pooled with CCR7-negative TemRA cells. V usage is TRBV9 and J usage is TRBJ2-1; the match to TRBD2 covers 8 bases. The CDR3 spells CASSVASGGYNEQFF. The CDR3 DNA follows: TGTGCCAGCAGCGTAGCAAGCGGGGGCTACAATGAGCAGTTCTTC.